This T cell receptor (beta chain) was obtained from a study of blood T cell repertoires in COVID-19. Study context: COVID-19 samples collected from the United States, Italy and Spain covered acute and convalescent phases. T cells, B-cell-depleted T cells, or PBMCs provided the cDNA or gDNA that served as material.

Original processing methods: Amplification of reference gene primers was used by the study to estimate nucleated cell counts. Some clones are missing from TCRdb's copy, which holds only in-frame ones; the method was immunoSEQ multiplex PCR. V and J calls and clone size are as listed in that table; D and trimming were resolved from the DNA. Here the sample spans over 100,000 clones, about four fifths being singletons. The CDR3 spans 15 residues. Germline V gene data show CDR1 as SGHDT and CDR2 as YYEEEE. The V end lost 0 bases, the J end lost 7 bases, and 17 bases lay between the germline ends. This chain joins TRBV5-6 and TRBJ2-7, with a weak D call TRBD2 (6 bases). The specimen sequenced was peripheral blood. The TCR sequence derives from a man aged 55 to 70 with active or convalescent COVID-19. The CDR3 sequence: CASSLATRLGAEQYF. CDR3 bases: TGTGCCAGCAGCTTGGCCACCCGACTAGGCGCGGAGCAGTACTTC.